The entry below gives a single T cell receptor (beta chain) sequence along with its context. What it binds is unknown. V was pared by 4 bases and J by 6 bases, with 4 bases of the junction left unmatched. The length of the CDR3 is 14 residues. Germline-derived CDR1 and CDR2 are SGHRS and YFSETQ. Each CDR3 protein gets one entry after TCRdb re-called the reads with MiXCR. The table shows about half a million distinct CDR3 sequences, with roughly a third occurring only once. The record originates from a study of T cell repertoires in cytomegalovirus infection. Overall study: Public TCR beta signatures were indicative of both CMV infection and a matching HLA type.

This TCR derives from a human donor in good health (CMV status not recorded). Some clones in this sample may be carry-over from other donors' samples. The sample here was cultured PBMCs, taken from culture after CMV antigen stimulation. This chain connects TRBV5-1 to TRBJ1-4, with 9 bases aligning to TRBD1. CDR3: CASSPWTGDEKLFF. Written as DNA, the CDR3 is TGCGCCAGCAGCCCCTGGACAGGGGATGAAAAACTGTTTTTT.